These 32 T cell receptor beta chains came from one sample sequenced in a study of blood T cell repertoires in COVID-19. Repertoires were generated with immunoSEQ multiplex PCR, while TCRdb's copy carries only in-frame clones and drops some. Of about 260,000 clones in the sample, approximately 89% were seen once. The sequenced sample was peripheral blood. The receptors derive from a man aged 40-50 years who had recovered from COVID-19.

This chain connects TRBV11-2 to TRBJ1-5; no clear D. The CDR3 spans 13 residues. CDR1 is SGHAT, CDR2 FQNNGV, per germline. Trimming removed 2 bases at V and 7 bases at J, with 9 bases between. The CDR3 DNA sequence: TGTGCCAGCAGCTTAACGGTAAAACAGCCCCAGCATTTT. Translated, it gives CASSLTVKQPQHF.

This chain uses TRBV10-2 with TRBJ2-3; TRBD1 aligns across 7 bases. Germline lookup yields CDR1 WSHSY and CDR2 SAAADI. J gave up 1 base and V 3 bases, and 4 bases lay outside the gene matches. The CDR3 sequence is 15 residues long. The CDR3 loop reads CASSEGGAGTDTQYF. Written as DNA, the CDR3 is TGCGCCAGCAGTGAAGGGGGCGCGGGCACAGATACGCAGTATTTT.

This clone was detected only once. The same CDR3 is also encoded by other DNA sequences in this sample. The genes are TRBV7-9 and TRBJ2-7, with 9 positions matching TRBD1. The V gene's germline CDR1 is SEHNR and CDR2 FQNEAQ (reference sequence). The junction had 4 bases not matched to a gene; V was cut back by 3 bases and J by 1 base. The CDR3 covers 15 residues. The CDR3: CASSLSGTGSYEQYF. The CDR3 region has the DNA TGTGCCAGCAGCTTGTCCGGGACAGGGTCCTACGAGCAGTACTTC.

Comment on this clone: This same CDR3 is encoded by further DNA sequences in the sample. The chain carries TRBV5-1 and TRBJ2-3; D might be TRBD2 (5 bases). The CDR3 length is 13 residues. From germline, CDR1 is SGHRS and CDR2 YFSETQ. Trimming cost V 3 bases and J 5 bases, with 10 bases left between them. This CDR3 is CASSSPAGDTQYF. DNA for the CDR3: TGCGCCAGCAGCTCGCCCGCGGGAGATACGCAGTATTTT.

The J gene is TRBJ2-7, the V gene TRBV24-1, with D possibly being TRBD2 (6 bases). Germline CDR1 and CDR2: KGHDR and SFDVKD. The CDR3 is 16 residues long. V shed 4 bases and J shed 4 bases, with 19 bases lying between them. CDR3 nucleotide sequence: TGTGCCACCAGTGACCCGAACCTGACTAGTATGTACGAGCAGTACTTC. It is translated as CATSDPNLTSMYEQYF.

The genes are TRBV27 and TRBJ2-7, with 7 nucleotides matching TRBD1. CDR3 size: 14 residues. V lost 5 bases and J lost 1; bases outside the gene matches: 5. Germline loops: CDR1 MNHEY, CDR2 SMNVEV (reference sequence). The CDR3 loop is CASSKGTASYEQYF. For the CDR3, the DNA is TGTGCCAGCAGTAAAGGGACAGCTTCCTACGAGCAGTACTTC.

The table lists this clone with a count of one. V and J are TRBV7-9 and TRBJ2-2; 10 nucleotides agree with TRBD2. Trimming at V came to 6 bases and at J to 10 bases, leaving 17 bases not matched to a gene. CDR3 size: 17 residues. CDR1 and CDR2 from the germline V gene are SEHNR and FQNEAQ (reference sequence). CDR3 in DNA: TGTGCCAGCAGATCAGGGGTAGCGGGGGGATCAACCAAGGAGCTGTTTTTT. It yields the protein CASRSGVAGGSTKELFF.

The chain has TRBV19 and TRBJ1-6; TRBD1 might be the D (6 bases). The V and J ends lost 3 bases and 9 bases respectively, with 15 bases between them. The CDR3 spans 15 residues. Germline CDR1 and CDR2: LNHDA and SQIVND (reference sequence). The DNA for the CDR3 is TGTGCCAGTAGTATTGGGACAATGAGGAGTTCACCCCTCCACTTT. Translation: CASSIGTMRSSPLHF. Supplemented by reference TRBV19 and TRBJ1-6, the full variable domain reads DGGITQSPKYLFRKEGQNVTLSCEQNLNHDAMYWYRQDPGQGLRLIYYSQIVNDFQKGDIAEGYSVSREKKESFPLTVTSAQKNPTAFYLCASSIGTMRSSPLHFGNGTRLTVT.

The rearrangement joins TRBV27 to TRBJ2-5; no reliable D call. From germline, CDR1 is MNHEY and CDR2 SMNVEV (reference sequence). The CDR3 runs to 11 residues. V was cut by 10 bases and J by 5 bases, with 11 bases left in between. The CDR3 DNA follows: TGTGCCACCGCCAGGTCGGAGACCCAGTACTTC. It is translated as CATARSETQYF.

The V call is TRBV19, the J call TRBJ2-1; D is possibly TRBD1 (6 bases). Trimming took 6 bases from V and 7 from J, leaving 19 bases between them. CDR3 length: 15 amino acids. CDR1 and CDR2 from the germline V gene are LNHDA and SQIVND (reference sequence). CDR3 sequence reads: CASSPRDIPLNEQFF. The CDR3 coding sequence is TGTGCCAGTAGCCCTCGGGACATTCCCCTAAATGAGCAGTTCTTC.

This clone was counted between two and nine times. The rearrangement links TRBV5-1 to TRBJ2-5; 9 positions match TRBD1. The J segment lost 1 base and the V segment lost 3 bases, leaving 4 bases of the junction unmatched. The CDR3 extends over 15 amino acids. CDR1 and CDR2 from the germline V gene are SGHRS and YFSETQ. DNA for the CDR3: TGCGCCAGCAGCTACGGACAGGGGTCCCAAGAGACCCAGTACTTC. Translated: CASSYGQGSQETQYF.

The rearrangement joins TRBV10-3 to TRBJ1-1, with TRBD1 matching over 8 bases. The CDR3 runs to 16 residues. The ends lost 3 bases at V and 6 bases at J; junction bases unmatched: 12. Germline assignment: CDR1 ENHRY and CDR2 SYGVKD. This CDR3 reads CAISDKTRQGMPEAFF. CDR3 coding DNA: TGTGCCATCAGTGATAAAACGAGACAGGGGATGCCTGAAGCTTTCTTT.

The chain joins TRBV7-2 to TRBJ2-3; maybe TRBD2 (7 bases). The V gene's germline CDR1 is SGHTA and CDR2 FQGNSA. This CDR3 is built from 18 residues. V lost 2 bases and J lost 4, with 22 bases in between. The CDR3 reads CASSLRARWRGGPDTQYF. CDR3 sequence (DNA): TGTGCCAGCAGCTTAAGGGCCCGGTGGAGGGGGGGCCCAGATACGCAGTATTTT.

This sequence joins TRBV5-1 and TRBJ2-2; D gene ambiguous. Looked up from germline, CDR1 is SGHRS and CDR2 is YFSETQ. This CDR3 comprises 15 residues. V was clipped by 1 base and J by 0 bases, with 7 bases between them. This chain's CDR3 is CASSLNTANTGELFF. The CDR3 DNA follows: TGCGCCAGCAGCTTGAACACAGCGAACACCGGGGAGCTGTTTTTT.

The V and J genes are TRBV5-4 and TRBJ2-7; D gene ambiguous. Trimming left V 4 bases short and J 2 bases short, with 7 bases between. There are 12 residues in the CDR3. Germline V CDR1 and CDR2: SGHNT, YYREEE (reference sequence). CDR3 sequence (DNA): TGTGCCAGCAGCGCGCCTCCCTACGAGCAGTACTTC. Translating it yields CASSAPPYEQYF.

This chain uses TRBV28 with TRBJ1-2; 9 positions match TRBD1. Germline CDR1 is MDHEN and CDR2 is SYDVKM. The CDR3 is 15 amino acids. V was clipped by 5 bases and J by 3 bases; unmatched bases: 7. The CDR3 DNA reads TGTGCCAGCAGTCCCCCACAGGGGGCCTACTATGGCTACACCTTC. It translates to CASSPPQGAYYGYTF.

The chain uses TRBV5-8 and TRBJ1-5, with D tentatively TRBD1 (5 bases). The CDR3 totals 15 residues. Germline CDR1 is SGHTS and CDR2 is YDEGEE. Trimming removed 4 bases at V and 0 bases at J, with 11 bases between. CDR3 loop: CASSRGTDSNQPQHF. Here the CDR3 DNA reads TGTGCCAGCAGCCGCGGGACGGATAGCAATCAGCCCCAGCATTTT. Full variable domain (remainder filled in from reference TRBV5-8 and TRBJ1-5): EAGVTQSPTHLIKTRGQQATLRCSPISGHTSVYWYQQALGLGLQFLLWYDEGEERNRGNFPPRFSGRQFPNYSSELNVNALELEDSALYLCASSRGTDSNQPQHFGDGTRLSIL.

This clone was picked up one time. The chain carries TRBV15 and TRBJ2-5; possibly TRBD2 for D (7 bases). The CDR3 totals 18 residues. CDR1 is LNHNV and CDR2 is YYDKDF in the germline V gene (reference sequence). V was pared by 2 bases and J by 0 bases, with 19 bases between. Here the CDR3 reads CATSRSHSRGAYQETQYF. As DNA, the CDR3 is TGTGCCACCAGCAGATCCCACTCCCGGGGGGCCTACCAAGAGACCCAGTACTTC.

This chain uses TRBV6-5 with TRBJ2-6; D gene uncertain. V lost 4 bases to trimming and J lost 0 bases, with 10 bases between them. Germline V gene sequence: CDR1 MNHEY, CDR2 SVGAGI. The length of the CDR3 is 16 residues. DNA of the CDR3: TGTGCCAGCAGTTCCCAACAGCCCTCTGGGGCCAACGTCCTGACTTTC. The encoded protein is CASSSQQPSGANVLTF.

This sequence joins TRBV19 and TRBJ1-5; D remains unclear. Germline V gives CDR1 LNHDA, CDR2 SQIVND (reference sequence). The V and J ends lost 3 bases and 2 bases respectively, with 11 bases between them. The CDR3 has 15 residues. CDR3 DNA: TGTGCCAGTAGTATTAAAGCTAAGCGCAATCAGCCCCAGCATTTT. Protein product: CASSIKAKRNQPQHF.

This chain joins TRBV13 and TRBJ2-5; unclear D gene. Trimming took 5 bases from V and 10 from J, leaving 14 bases between them. CDR1 is PRHDT, CDR2 FYEKMQ, per germline (reference sequence). The CDR3 is 12 residues long. CDR3 amino acids: CASSAEVSVQYF. In DNA, the CDR3 is TGTGCCAGCAGCGCAGAAGTAAGTGTCCAGTACTTC.

The chain uses TRBV6-6 and TRBJ1-2; D might be TRBD1 (6 bases). V lost 6 bases and J lost 6, with 11 bases in between. The germline CDR1 and CDR2 sequences are MNHNY and SVGAGI (reference sequence). This CDR3 is built from 12 residues. The CDR3 reads CASSPDRNGYTF. For the CDR3, the DNA is TGTGCCAGCAGCCCAGACAGGAATGGCTACACCTTC.

V gene TRBV7-2 combines with J gene TRBJ2-1, with 13 bases matching TRBD2. The germline CDR1 and CDR2 sequences are SGHTA and FQGNSA. This CDR3 comprises 17 residues. Trimming at V came to 5 bases and at J to 2 bases, leaving 6 bases not matched to a gene. The CDR3 is CASSRLAGGNPYNEQFF. DNA of the CDR3: TGTGCCAGCAGCAGACTAGCGGGGGGTAACCCCTACAATGAGCAGTTCTTC.

This chain joins TRBV29-1 and TRBJ1-2; D is uncertain. Trimming stripped 3 bases from V and 8 bases from J, with 7 bases between. CDR1 and CDR2 (germline): SQVTM, ANQGSEA. The CDR3 totals 10 residues. CDR3 nucleotides: TGCAGCGTTGACCTTATGGGCTACACCTTC. Translating it yields CSVDLMGYTF. Full variable domain (rest looked up from reference TRBV29-1 and TRBJ1-2): SAVISQKPSRDICQRGTSLTIQCQVDSQVTMMFWYRQQPGQSLTLIATANQGSEATYESGFVIDKFPISRPNLTFSTLTVSNMSPEDSSIYLCSVDLMGYTFGSGTRLTVV.

This chain connects TRBV4-1 to TRBJ2-1; 8 bases are shared with TRBD2. Germline values: CDR1 MGHRA, CDR2 YSYEKL. This CDR3 has 19 residues. V trimming: 0 bases; J trimming: 0 bases; junction bases outside the gene matches: 10. In nucleotides, the CDR3 is TGCGCCAGCAGCCAAGATGGGGGCGGGAGGATAAACTCCTACAATGAGCAGTTCTTC. Translating it yields CASSQDGGGRINSYNEQFF.

The gene calls are TRBV7-3 and TRBJ2-5; D perhaps matches TRBD1 (5 bases). The CDR3 runs to 14 residues. V was clipped by 5 bases and J by 4 bases, with 14 bases between them. Germline V gene lookup returns CDR1 SGHTA and CDR2 FQGTGA. The CDR3 loop is CASSQGSGGETQYF. CDR3 bases: TGTGCCAGCAGCCAGGGCTCAGGCGGAGAGACCCAGTACTTC.

This clone occurred once. The rearrangement links TRBV19 to TRBJ2-4, with a weak D call TRBD2 (6 bases). CDR3 length: 14 residues. Between the trimmed V and J ends, which lost 3 bases and 6 bases, there was a span of 12 bases. From germline, CDR1 is LNHDA and CDR2 SQIVND (reference sequence). This CDR3 reads CASSIRTRGNIQYF. CDR3 DNA: TGTGCCAGTAGTATCAGGACGCGGGGAAACATTCAGTACTTC. Drawing the rest from reference TRBV19 and TRBJ2-4, the complete variable domain is DGGITQSPKYLFRKEGQNVTLSCEQNLNHDAMYWYRQDPGQGLRLIYYSQIVNDFQKGDIAEGYSVSREKKESFPLTVTSAQKNPTAFYLCASSIRTRGNIQYFGAGTRLSVL.

This clone has only a few counts. The genes are TRBV11-2 and TRBJ2-1, with 11 positions matching TRBD1. The ends lost 5 bases at V and 6 bases at J; junction bases unmatched: 6. Per the germline V gene, CDR1 is SGHAT and CDR2 is FQNNGV. CDR3 size: 15 residues. CDR3 bases: TGTGCCAGCAGCCTAAGGACAGGGGGCTTCAATGAGCAGTTCTTC. This encodes CASSLRTGGFNEQFF.

The chain carries TRBV6-5 and TRBJ2-3; a weak D match, TRBD2 (6 bases). The CDR3 length is 15 residues. V lost 4 bases to trimming and J lost 3 bases, with 14 bases between them. Per germline, CDR1 MNHEY and CDR2 SVGAGI. The CDR3 protein is CASSSTGGMTDTQYF. The CDR3 coding sequence is TGTGCCAGCAGTTCCACTGGGGGGATGACAGATACGCAGTATTTT.

The gene calls are TRBV5-4 and TRBJ1-4, with 9 bases identical to TRBD1. V lost 4 bases and J lost 4; bases outside the gene matches: 5. Germline CDR1 SGHNT, CDR2 YYREEE (reference sequence). The CDR3 runs 15 residues. The CDR3 DNA reads as TGTGCCAGCAGCACGTCGGGACAGGGTAATGAAAAACTGTTTTTT. Encoded protein: CASSTSGQGNEKLFF.

CDR3 DNA: TGCGCCAGCAGCCAGGGGGCCGGGGGGGTCACTGAAGCTTTCTTT. This sequence encodes CASSQGAGGVTEAFF. The genes are TRBV4-3 and TRBJ1-1; tentatively, D is TRBD1 (6 bases). Trimming left V 3 bases short and J 4 bases short, with 15 bases between. CDR3 size: 15 residues. Germline V gene data show CDR1 as LGHNA and CDR2 as YSLEER.

This clone was recorded a few times. This sequence joins TRBV2 and TRBJ2-2; D is perhaps TRBD2 (6 bases). The ends were cut back, 4 bases at V and 4 bases at J, with 7 bases in the middle. CDR3 length: 13 amino acids. The germline V gene has CDR1 SNHLY and CDR2 FYNNEI. The CDR3 is CASSGDFTGELFF. The CDR3 DNA is TGTGCCAGCAGTGGGGACTTCACCGGGGAGCTGTTTTTT.